The source of this T cell receptor (beta chain) is a study of response to subunit inactivated influenza vaccine. Study observations and caveats: Each seasonal influenza vaccination, the authors suggested, recruits few new T cells.

The CDR3 consists of 16 residues. The V gene's germline CDR1 is MNHEY and CDR2 SVGAGI. Trimming cost V 0 bases and J 10 bases; bases outside gene matches: 10. This clonotype was seen more than once but under ten times. The antigen remains undetermined. TCRdb re-derived calls from the RT-PCR reads in MiXCR, one entry per CDR3 protein. The sample yields about 800,000 distinct CDR3 sequences, around 21% seen once. Source: PBMCs from blood, taken around 5 days after vaccination. This TCR was recovered from a man aged 50 or older who received an inactivated influenza vaccine. This sequence joins TRBV6-5 and TRBJ2-3; 10 bases map to TRBD2. The CDR3 protein is CASSYSTLAGALAQYF. DNA of the CDR3: TGTGCCAGCAGTTACTCGACTCTAGCGGGAGCGCTCGCGCAGTATTTT.